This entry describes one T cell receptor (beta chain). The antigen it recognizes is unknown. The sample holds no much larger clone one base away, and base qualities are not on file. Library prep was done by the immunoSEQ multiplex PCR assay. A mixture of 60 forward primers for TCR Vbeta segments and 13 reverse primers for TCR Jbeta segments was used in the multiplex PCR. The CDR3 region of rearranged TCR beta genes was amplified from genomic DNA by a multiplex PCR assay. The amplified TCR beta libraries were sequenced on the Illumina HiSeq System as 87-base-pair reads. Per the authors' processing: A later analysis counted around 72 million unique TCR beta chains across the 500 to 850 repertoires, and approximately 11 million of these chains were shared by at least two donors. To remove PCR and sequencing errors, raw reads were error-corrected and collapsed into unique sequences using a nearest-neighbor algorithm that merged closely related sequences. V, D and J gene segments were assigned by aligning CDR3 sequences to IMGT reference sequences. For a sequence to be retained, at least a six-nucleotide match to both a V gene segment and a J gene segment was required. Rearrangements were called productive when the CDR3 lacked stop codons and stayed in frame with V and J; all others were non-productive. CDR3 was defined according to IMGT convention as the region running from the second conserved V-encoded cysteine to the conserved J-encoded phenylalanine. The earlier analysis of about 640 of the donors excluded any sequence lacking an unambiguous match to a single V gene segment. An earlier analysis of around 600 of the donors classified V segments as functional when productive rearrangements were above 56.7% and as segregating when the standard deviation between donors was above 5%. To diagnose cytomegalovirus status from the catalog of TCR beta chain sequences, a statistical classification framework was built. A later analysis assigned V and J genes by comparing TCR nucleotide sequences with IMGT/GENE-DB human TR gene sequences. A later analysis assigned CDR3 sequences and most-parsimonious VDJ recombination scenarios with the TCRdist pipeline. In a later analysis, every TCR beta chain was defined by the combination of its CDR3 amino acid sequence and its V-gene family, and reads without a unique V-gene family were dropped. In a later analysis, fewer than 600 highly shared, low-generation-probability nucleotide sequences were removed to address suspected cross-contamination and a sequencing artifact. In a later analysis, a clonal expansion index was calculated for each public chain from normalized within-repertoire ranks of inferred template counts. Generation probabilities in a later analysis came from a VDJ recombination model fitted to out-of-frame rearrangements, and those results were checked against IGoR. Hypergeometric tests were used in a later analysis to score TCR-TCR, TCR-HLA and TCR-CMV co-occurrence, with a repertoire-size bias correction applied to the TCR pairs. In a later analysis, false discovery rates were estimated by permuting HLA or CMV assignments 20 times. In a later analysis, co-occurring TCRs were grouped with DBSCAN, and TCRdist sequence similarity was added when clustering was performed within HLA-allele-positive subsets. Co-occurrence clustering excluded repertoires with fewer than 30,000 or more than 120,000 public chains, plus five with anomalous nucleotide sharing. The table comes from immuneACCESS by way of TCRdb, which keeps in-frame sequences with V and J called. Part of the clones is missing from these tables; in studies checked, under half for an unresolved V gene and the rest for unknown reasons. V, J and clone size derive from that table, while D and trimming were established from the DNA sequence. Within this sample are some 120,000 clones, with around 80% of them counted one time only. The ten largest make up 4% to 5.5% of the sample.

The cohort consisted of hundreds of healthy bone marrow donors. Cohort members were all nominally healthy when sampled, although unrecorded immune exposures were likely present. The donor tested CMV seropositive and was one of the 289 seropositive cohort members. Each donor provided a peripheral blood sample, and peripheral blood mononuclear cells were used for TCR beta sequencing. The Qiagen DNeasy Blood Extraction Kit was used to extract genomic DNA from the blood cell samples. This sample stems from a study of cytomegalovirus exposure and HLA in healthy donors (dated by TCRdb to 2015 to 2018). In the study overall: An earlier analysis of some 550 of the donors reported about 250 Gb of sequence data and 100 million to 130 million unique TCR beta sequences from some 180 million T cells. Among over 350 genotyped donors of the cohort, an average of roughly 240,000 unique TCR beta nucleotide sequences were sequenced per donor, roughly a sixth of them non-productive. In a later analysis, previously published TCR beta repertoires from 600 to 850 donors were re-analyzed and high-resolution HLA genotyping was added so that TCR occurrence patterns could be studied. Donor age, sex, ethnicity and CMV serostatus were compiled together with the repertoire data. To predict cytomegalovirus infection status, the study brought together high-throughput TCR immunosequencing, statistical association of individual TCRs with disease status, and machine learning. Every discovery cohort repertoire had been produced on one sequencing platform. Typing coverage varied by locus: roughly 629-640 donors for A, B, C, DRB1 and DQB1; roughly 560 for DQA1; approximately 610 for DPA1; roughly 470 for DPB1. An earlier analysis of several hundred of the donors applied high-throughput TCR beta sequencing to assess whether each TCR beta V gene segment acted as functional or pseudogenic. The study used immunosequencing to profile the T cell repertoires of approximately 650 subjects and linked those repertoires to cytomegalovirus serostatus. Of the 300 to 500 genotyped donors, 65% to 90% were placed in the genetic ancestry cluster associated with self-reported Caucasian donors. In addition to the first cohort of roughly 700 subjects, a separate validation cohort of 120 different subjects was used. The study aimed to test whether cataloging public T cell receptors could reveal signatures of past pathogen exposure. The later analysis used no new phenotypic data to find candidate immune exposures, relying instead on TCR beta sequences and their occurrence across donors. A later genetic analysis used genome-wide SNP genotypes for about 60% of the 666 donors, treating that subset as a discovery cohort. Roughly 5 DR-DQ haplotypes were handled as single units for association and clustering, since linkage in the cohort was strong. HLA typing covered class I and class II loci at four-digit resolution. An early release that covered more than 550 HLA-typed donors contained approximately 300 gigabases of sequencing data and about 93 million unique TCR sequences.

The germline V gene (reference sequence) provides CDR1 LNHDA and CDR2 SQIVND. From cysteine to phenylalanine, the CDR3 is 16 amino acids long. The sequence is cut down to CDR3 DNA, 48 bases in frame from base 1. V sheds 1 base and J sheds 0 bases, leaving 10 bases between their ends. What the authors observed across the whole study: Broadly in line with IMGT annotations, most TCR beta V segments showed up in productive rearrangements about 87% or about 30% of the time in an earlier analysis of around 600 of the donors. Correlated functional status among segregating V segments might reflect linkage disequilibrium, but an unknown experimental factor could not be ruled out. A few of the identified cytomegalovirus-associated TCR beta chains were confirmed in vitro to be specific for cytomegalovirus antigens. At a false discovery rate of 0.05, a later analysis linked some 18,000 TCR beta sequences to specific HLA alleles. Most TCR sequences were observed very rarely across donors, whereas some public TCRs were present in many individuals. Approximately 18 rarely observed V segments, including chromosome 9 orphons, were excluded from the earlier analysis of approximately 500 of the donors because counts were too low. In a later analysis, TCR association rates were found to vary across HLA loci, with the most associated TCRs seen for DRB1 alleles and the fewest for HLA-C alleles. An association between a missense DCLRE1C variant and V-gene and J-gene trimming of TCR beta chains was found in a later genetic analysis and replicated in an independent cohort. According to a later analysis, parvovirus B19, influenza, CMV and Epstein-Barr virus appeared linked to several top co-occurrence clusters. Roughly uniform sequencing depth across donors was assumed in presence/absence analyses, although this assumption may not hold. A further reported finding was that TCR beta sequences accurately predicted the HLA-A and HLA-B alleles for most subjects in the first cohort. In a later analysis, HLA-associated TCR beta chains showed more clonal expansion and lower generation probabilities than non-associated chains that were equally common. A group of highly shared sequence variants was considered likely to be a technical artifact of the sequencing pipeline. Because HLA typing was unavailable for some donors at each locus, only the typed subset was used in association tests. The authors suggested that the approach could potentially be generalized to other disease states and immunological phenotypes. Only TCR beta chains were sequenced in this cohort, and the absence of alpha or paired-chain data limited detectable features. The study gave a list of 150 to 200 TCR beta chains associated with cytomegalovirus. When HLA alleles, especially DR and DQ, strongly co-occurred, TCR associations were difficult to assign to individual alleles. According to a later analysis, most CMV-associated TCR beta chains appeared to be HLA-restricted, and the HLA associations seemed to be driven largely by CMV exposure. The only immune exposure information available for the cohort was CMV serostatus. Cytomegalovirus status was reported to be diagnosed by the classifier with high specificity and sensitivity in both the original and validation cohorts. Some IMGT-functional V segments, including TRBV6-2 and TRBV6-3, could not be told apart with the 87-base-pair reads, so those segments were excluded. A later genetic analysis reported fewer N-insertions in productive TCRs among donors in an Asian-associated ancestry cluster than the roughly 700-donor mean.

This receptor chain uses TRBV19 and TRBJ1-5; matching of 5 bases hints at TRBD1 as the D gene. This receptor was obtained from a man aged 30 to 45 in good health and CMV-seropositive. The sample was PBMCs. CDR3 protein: CASSIGGKLSNQPQHF. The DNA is TGTGCCAGTAGTATAGGGGGCAAGCTTAGCAATCAGCCCCAGCATTTT.